This T cell receptor (beta chain) is from a study of cytomegalovirus exposure and HLA in healthy donors. Study-wide findings and caveats: The authors later linked a missense DCLRE1C variant to TCR beta V- and J-gene trimming.

PCR employed 60 Vbeta and 13 Jbeta primers. TCRdb's copy holds only in-frame clones and misses some; the assay was immunoSEQ multiplex PCR. The sample carries about 120,000 clones, 9% to 10% recorded once. This clone has a handful of counts. Its antigen is as yet unknown. Trimming shortened V by 5 bases and J by 6 bases, and 20 bases separated the two germline ends. This CDR3 spans 16 amino acids. Germline V CDR1 and CDR2: SEHNR, FQNEAQ (reference sequence). The TCR comes from a man aged 30 to 39 in good health and CMV-seronegative. The sample comprised PBMCs. The chain joins TRBV7-9 to TRBJ2-1; weak D call: TRBD1 (5 bases). The CDR3 nucleotides are TGTGCCAGCAGCGATACTGGGGCAGGGAATCTCAATGAGCAGTTCTTC. It encodes CASSDTGAGNLNEQFF.